This TCR beta chain stems from a study of blood T cell repertoires in COVID-19. Study details: T cells, B-cell-depleted T cells, or PBMCs provided the cDNA or gDNA that served as material.

Profiled with immunoSEQ multiplex PCR; TCRdb holds only in-frame clones, not every one. The data contain some 200,000 clones, around nine tenths of them seen just once; the ten biggest clones take up roughly 3.6%. The V and J ends lost 4 bases and 1 base respectively, with 7 bases between them. The V gene's germline CDR1 is MNHNY and CDR2 SVGAGI (reference sequence). CDR3 length: 13 residues. This receptor was taken from a man between 18 and 29 years old with active or convalescent COVID-19. Sequences were obtained from peripheral blood. The chain employs TRBV6-6 and TRBJ1-1; D ambiguous. The CDR3, as DNA: TGTGCCAGCAGTTTCCCAGGGAACACTGAAGCTTTCTTT. It translates to CASSFPGNTEAFF.